These T cell receptor beta chains were read from a single sample in a study of OX40 agonist ivuxolimab in advanced cancers. Generated by immunoSEQ multiplex PCR, the TCRdb table keeps only in-frame clones and is missing some. The table includes about 31,000 clones, roughly nine tenths detected once. The source material was CD4+ or CD8+ T cells sorted from blood, sampled in a trial of the OX40 agonist ivuxolimab. These receptors came from an adult with an advanced solid tumor such as melanoma, head and neck, liver or kidney cancer. CDR3s leave out the opening cysteine and the closing phenylalanine or tryptophan.

len: 15; v_gene: TRBV7-9; j_gene: TRBJ2-1; CDR3aa: ASSPRVAGGRDNEQF
len: 13; v_gene: TRBV6-1; j_gene: TRBJ2-7; CDR3aa: ASSEEGRGGYEQY
len: 10; v_gene: TRBV19; j_gene: TRBJ2-2; CDR3aa: AIWVGTGELF
len: 11; v_gene: TRBV4-1; j_gene: TRBJ2-7; CDR3aa: ASAPGRSYEQY
len: 15; v_gene: TRBV18; j_gene: TRBJ1-1; CDR3aa: ASSPQTLRTGNTEAF
len: 13; v_gene: TRBV19; j_gene: TRBJ2-7; CDR3aa: ASKPTGTGLNEQY
len: 11; v_gene: TRBV15; j_gene: TRBJ2-7; CDR3aa: ATSITRTSEQY
len: 12; v_gene: TRBV2; j_gene: TRBJ2-1; CDR3aa: ASSEGLNYNEQF
len: 14; v_gene: TRBV30; j_gene: TRBJ2-2; CDR3aa: AWSPTRGRRHRGAV
len: 12; v_gene: TRBV6-1; j_gene: TRBJ1-2; CDR3aa: ASRGDREDYGYT
len: 12; v_gene: TRBV27; j_gene: TRBJ1-2; CDR3aa: ASSSHPENYGYT
len: 13; v_gene: TRBV13; j_gene: TRBJ2-3; CDR3aa: ASSFGRRHTDTQY
len: 13; v_gene: TRBV4-1; j_gene: TRBJ2-7; CDR3aa: ASSQDFGVAYEQY
len: 16; v_gene: TRBV25-1; j_gene: TRBJ2-3; CDR3aa: ASSDLSGTSGGTDTQY
len: 12; v_gene: TRBV27; j_gene: TRBJ1-5; CDR3aa: ASSSGTGRSPQH
len: 12; v_gene: TRBV5-4; j_gene: TRBJ2-1; CDR3aa: ASSYSGTYNEQF
len: 13; v_gene: TRBV27; j_gene: TRBJ2-3; CDR3aa: ASQPLGLVGDTQY
len: 19; v_gene: TRBV2; j_gene: TRBJ2-3; CDR3aa: ASSEARNPSEGRDRTDTQY
len: 15; v_gene: TRBV14; j_gene: TRBJ2-7; CDR3aa: ASSQDIAAGSSYEQY
len: 12; v_gene: TRBV6-4; j_gene: TRBJ2-2; CDR3aa: ASSDSAGTGELF
len: 11; v_gene: TRBV6-5; j_gene: TRBJ1-2; CDR3aa: ASSPGLNYGYT
len: 14; v_gene: TRBV15; j_gene: TRBJ2-7; CDR3aa: ATSRARGQGRYEQY
len: 14; v_gene: TRBV7-9; j_gene: TRBJ1-1; CDR3aa: ASSLVQGASNTEAF
len: 12; v_gene: TRBV27; j_gene: TRBJ1-5; CDR3aa: ASSLLGGNQPQH
len: 14; v_gene: TRBV10-3; j_gene: TRBJ2-7; CDR3aa: AISEPTSGIFYEQY
len: 16; v_gene: TRBV7-6; j_gene: TRBJ1-5; CDR3aa: ASSLAAGPQVFNQPQH
len: 13; v_gene: TRBV7-9; j_gene: TRBJ2-1; CDR3aa: ASSPRGGSHNEQF
len: 10; v_gene: TRBV19; j_gene: TRBJ2-2; CDR3aa: ASSTLAGELF
len: 10; v_gene: TRBV29-1; j_gene: TRBJ2-1; CDR3aa: SVEGTGPEQF
len: 13; v_gene: TRBV5-5; j_gene: TRBJ2-7; CDR3aa: ASTQGDRGSYEQY
len: 11; v_gene: TRBV5-4; j_gene: TRBJ1-1; CDR3aa: ASSSGGGTEAF
len: 12; v_gene: TRBV4-3; j_gene: TRBJ2-7; CDR3aa: ASSLTTGEYEQY
len: 11; v_gene: TRBV9; j_gene: TRBJ2-7; CDR3aa: ASSVGLTGEQY